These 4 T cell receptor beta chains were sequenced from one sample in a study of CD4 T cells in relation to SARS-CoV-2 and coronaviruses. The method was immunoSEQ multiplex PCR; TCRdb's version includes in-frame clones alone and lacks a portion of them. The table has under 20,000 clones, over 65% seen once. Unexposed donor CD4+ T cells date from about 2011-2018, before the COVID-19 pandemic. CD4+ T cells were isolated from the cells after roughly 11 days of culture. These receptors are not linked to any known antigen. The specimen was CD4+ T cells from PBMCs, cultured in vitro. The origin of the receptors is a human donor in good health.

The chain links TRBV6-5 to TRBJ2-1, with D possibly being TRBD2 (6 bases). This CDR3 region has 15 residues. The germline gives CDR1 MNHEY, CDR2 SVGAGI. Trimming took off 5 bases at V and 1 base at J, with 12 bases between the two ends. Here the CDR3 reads CASSPVGGSYNEQFF. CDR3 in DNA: TGTGCCAGCAGTCCCGTAGGAGGGTCCTACAATGAGCAGTTCTTC.

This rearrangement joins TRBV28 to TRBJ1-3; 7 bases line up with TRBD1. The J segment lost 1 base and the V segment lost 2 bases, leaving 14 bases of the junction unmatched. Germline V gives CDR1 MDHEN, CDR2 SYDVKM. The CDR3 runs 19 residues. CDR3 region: CASSLPGTDTGISGNTIYF. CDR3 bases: TGTGCCAGCAGTTTACCCGGGACAGACACCGGAATATCTGGAAACACCATATATTTT.

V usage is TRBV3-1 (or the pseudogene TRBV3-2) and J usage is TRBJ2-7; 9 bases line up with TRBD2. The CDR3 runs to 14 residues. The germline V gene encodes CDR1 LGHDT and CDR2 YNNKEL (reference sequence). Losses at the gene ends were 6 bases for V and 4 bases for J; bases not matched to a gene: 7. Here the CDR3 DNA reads TGTGCCAGCAGGCGTAGCGGGAGTGTATACGAGCAGTACTTC. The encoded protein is CASRRSGSVYEQYF.

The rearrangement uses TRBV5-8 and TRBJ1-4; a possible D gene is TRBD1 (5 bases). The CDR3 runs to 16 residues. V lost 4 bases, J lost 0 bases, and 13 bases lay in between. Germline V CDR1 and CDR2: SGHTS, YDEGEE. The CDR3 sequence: CASSLGGVATNEKLFF. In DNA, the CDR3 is TGTGCCAGCAGCCTGGGGGGAGTCGCAACTAATGAAAAACTGTTTTTT.